This is a list of T cell receptor beta chains from one sample in a study of OX40 agonist ivuxolimab in advanced cancers. Sequenced by immunoSEQ multiplex PCR; TCRdb stores in-frame clones only, minus some. The repertoire holds approximately 72,000 clones, roughly 84% seen once, with around 1.5% in the top ten. The starting material was CD4+ or CD8+ T cells sorted from blood, obtained in a trial of the OX40 agonist ivuxolimab. Source of these receptors: an adult with an advanced solid tumor such as melanoma, head and neck, liver or kidney cancer. Each CDR3 is given with its conserved first and last residue. A D gene is named only where the DNA matches it firmly. Not every row has a clone size; where given, it reads once, few, many or a size class.

d_call | j_call | v_call | clone_size | cdr3_nt | cdr3_aa
- | TRBJ2-7 | TRBV19 | - | TGTGCCAGTAGTCACAGGTCATCCCTCGAGCAGTACTTC | CASSHRSSLEQYF
- | TRBJ2-7 | TRBV28 | - | TGTGCCAGCAGCCGAACCTACGAGCAGTACTTC | CASSRTYEQYF
TRBD1 | TRBJ2-3 | TRBV5-1 | - | TGCGCCAGCAGCTTGGGGCAGGGGGCCACGCAGTATTTT | CASSLGQGATQYF
- | TRBJ2-1 | TRBV18 | - | TGTGCCAGCTCAGGGGGACAAAATACTGTGGAGCAGTTCTTC | CASSGGQNTVEQFF
- | TRBJ2-5 | TRBV9 | - | TGTGCCAGCAGCGTAGGACCGATACCCCAAGAGACCCAGTACTTC | CASSVGPIPQETQYF
TRBD1 | TRBJ1-1 | TRBV7-2 | - | TGTGCCAGCAGCTTTCAGGGGGCGCGAGACACTGAAGCTTTCTTT | CASSFQGARDTEAFF
- | TRBJ2-2 | TRBV11-3 | few | TGTGCCAGCAGCTTCTTAGCGAACACCGGGGAGCTGTTTTTT | CASSFLANTGELFF
- | TRBJ1-2 | TRBV18 | - | TGTGCCAGCTCACCACGGGTCTATGGCTACACCTTC | CASSPRVYGYTF
- | TRBJ2-2 | TRBV9 | many | TGTGCCAGCAGCGTAGACCCTGAGGCCGGGGAGCTGTTTTTT | CASSVDPEAGELFF
TRBD1 | TRBJ1-1 | TRBV18 | - | TGTGCCAGCTCACCACTCTCGCTGGGACAGGGGGATGGTTGGACTGAAGCTTTCTTT | CASSPLSLGQGDGWTEAFF
TRBD1 | TRBJ2-7 | TRBV30 | - | TGTGCCTGGAGTAAAGGACAGGGACCCTACGAGCAGTACTTC | CAWSKGQGPYEQYF
TRBD2 | TRBJ2-1 | TRBV7-2 | - | TGTGCCAGCAGCTTAGCGGGTTTGCTCGAGACTAGCGGGAGCAGATGGCCCAATGAGCAGTTCTTC | CASSLAGLLETSGSRWPNEQFF
TRBD2 | TRBJ2-7 | TRBV5-6 | - | TGTGCCAGCAGCTTGGTCCGCGGGAGGGCCCTCGAGCAGTACTTC | CASSLVRGRALEQYF
TRBD1 | TRBJ2-5 | TRBV14 | - | TGTGCCAGCAGCCAAGTTCGAGGGGGCAGAGAGACCCAGTACTTC | CASSQVRGGRETQYF
- | TRBJ1-1 | TRBV5-1 | - | TGCGCCAGCAGCTTAGGGTACACTGAAGCTTTCTTT | CASSLGYTEAFF
TRBD2 | TRBJ2-6 | TRBV7-3 | few | TGTGCCAGCAGCTTACAGGGACTAGGGGCCAACGTCCTGACTTTC | CASSLQGLGANVLTF
- | TRBJ1-2 | TRBV6-5 | - | TGTGCCAGCAGCTCCTTGACAGCGTATGGCTACACCTTC | CASSSLTAYGYTF
TRBD1 | TRBJ2-2 | TRBV9 | - | TGTGCCAGCAGCGGGACAGGGTTTTCCGGGGAGCTGTTTTTT | CASSGTGFSGELFF
- | TRBJ1-1 | TRBV7-9 | - | TGTGCCAGCAGCCTTTCCGGAATAGGGGGGAAGGAAGCTTTCTTT | CASSLSGIGGKEAFF
TRBD1 | TRBJ1-1 | TRBV4-1 | - | TGCGCCAGCAGCCAACCTAACAGGGGCCGGAACACTGAAGCTTTCTTT | CASSQPNRGRNTEAFF
TRBD2 | TRBJ2-3 | TRBV19 | - | TGTGCCAGTAGTCCGAGGCGCGGGAAAACGGGAGGAGGAGATACGCAGTATTTT | CASSPRRGKTGGGDTQYF
- | TRBJ1-2 | TRBV7-9 | - | TGTGCCAGCAGTTCCCTCCGCCGGGACACTGGCTACACCTTC | CASSSLRRDTGYTF
- | TRBJ2-2 | TRBV6-7 | - | TGTGCCAGCAGTTACAAAGACGGGACCCTTTCCGGGGAGCTGTTTTTT | CASSYKDGTLSGELFF
- | TRBJ2-3 | TRBV19 | - | TGTGCCAGTAGTATGATGGCAGTTGAAGATACGCAGTATTTT | CASSMMAVEDTQYF
- | TRBJ1-1 | TRBV7-9 | - | TGTGCCAGCAGTCGATCGGGGCTTGAAGCTTTCTTT | CASSRSGLEAFF
TRBD2 | TRBJ2-2 | TRBV28 | - | TGTGCCAGCAGGGTAGCGGGGATGAACACCGGGGAGCTGTTTTTT | CASRVAGMNTGELFF
- | TRBJ2-7 | TRBV28 | - | TGTGCCAGCAGTTCCCCGGGGACATCTCAGTACGAGCAGTACTTC | CASSSPGTSQYEQYF
- | TRBJ2-2 | TRBV7-2 | - | TGTGCCAGCAGCCGTTTACGCGGGGAGCTGTTTTTT | CASSRLRGELFF
- | TRBJ1-2 | TRBV28 | - | TGTGCCAGCAGTTTTACCTATGGCTACACCTTC | CASSFTYGYTF
- | TRBJ2-2 | TRBV5-1 | - | TGCGCCAGCAGCTTGGTTTCGGACTGGAACACCGGGGAGCTGTTTTTT | CASSLVSDWNTGELFF
- | TRBJ1-1 | TRBV11-2 | - | TGTGCCAGCAGCTTAGTAACCCTCGGCACTGAAGCTTTCTTT | CASSLVTLGTEAFF
TRBD2 | TRBJ2-7 | TRBV28 | once | TGTGCCAGCAGTTTAGCCCCTAGCGGAATCGCCTCCTACGAGCAGTACTTC | CASSLAPSGIASYEQYF
TRBD1 | TRBJ1-5 | TRBV5-1 | - | TGCGCCAGCAGCTTGGATGGGACAGGGAAGAATCAGCCCCAGCATTTT | CASSLDGTGKNQPQHF